This T cell receptor (beta chain) is drawn from a study of early T cells in non-severe SARS-CoV-2 infection. Study-level information: Unsorted whole-blood RNA was sequenced in bulk, leaving chains unpaired.

Points on this clonotype: Its antigen remains unidentified.

Study-wide findings and caveats: Clonotype matching in VDJdb favored anti-spike CD8 responses and did not capture private and CD4 specificities.

Researchers attached unique molecular identifiers to individual cDNA molecules. TCRdb re-derived calls from the 5' RACE reads in MiXCR, one entry per CDR3 protein. Counted here are 100,000 to 130,000 distinct CDR3 sequences, around 10% occurring once; the ten biggest clones make up about 8.1%. V shed 3 bases and J shed 11 bases, with 14 bases lying between them. The CDR3 is made up of 12 amino acids. Germline assignment: CDR1 SGHTA and CDR2 FQGNSA. The chain uses TRBV7-2 and TRBJ2-7; no clear D gene. The sample was whole blood. The TCR originated in an adult who was a healthcare worker with PCR-confirmed SARS-CoV-2 infection or an uninfected control (not recorded which). The CDR3 coding sequence is TGTGCCAGCAGCTTCGAATCCGGGCAGAAGTACTTC. This gives the protein CASSFESGQKYF.